This paragraph reports one T cell receptor (beta chain). The antigen this receptor binds is unknown. The record has no base qualities; no much larger clone is one base away. Each collaborating institution followed its own protocols to collect whole blood in K2EDTA tubes. For TCRbeta analysis, collaborators shipped samples as frozen whole blood, isolated PBMCs, or DNA extracted from either of those sample types. This entry is derived from a study of blood T cell repertoires in COVID-19 (dated by TCRdb to 2020 to 2022). At the level of the whole study: Samples covering the acute and convalescent phases of COVID-19 were provided by collaborators in the United States, Italy and Spain. The material from the prospective study consisted of cDNA or gDNA derived from T cells, B-cell-depleted T cells, or PBMCs. Subjects who had been exposed to COVID-19, were actively infected with it, or had recovered from it provided the deeply sampled blood TCRbeta repertoires that made up the dataset. A freely available public database, intended as a resource for researchers studying the immune response to SARS-CoV-2, is where the repertoires were released. The samples were drawn from the first 160 participants of the ongoing ImmuneRACE study and from over a thousand subjects provided by 6 global collaborators. Nearly every sample came with metadata listing a de-identified subject ID, COVID-19 status, age in years and sex. Where HLA class I and class II types were available, the types were taken from metadata supplied by the sample provider, not from assay-based typing.

What the work shows at the level of the full study, not this receptor alone: How much clinical and demographic metadata was included differed by source and by participant, and the metadata was provided uncurated.

TCRbeta CDR3 regions were amplified from genomic DNA by means of the immunoSEQ Assay, a bias-controlled multiplex PCR. As for how the authors treated the data: The number of nucleated cells in each sample was estimated from the amplification of reference gene primers within the assay. To quantify the absolute abundance of each unique TCRbeta CDR3 rearrangement, sequence reads were collapsed and filtered. For each sample, productive Simpson clonality was calculated by taking the square root of Simpson's diversity index across productive rearrangements. TCRdb mirrors the immuneACCESS table, restricted to in-frame sequences. Some clones are absent from its copies; in checked studies, under half trace to an unresolved V gene, and the reason for the others is unknown. V and J calls and clone size come straight from that table; D and trimming were deduced from the DNA. Within this sample are about 260,000 clones, with nearly 85% of them counted one time only. Around 9.1% of the sample is in the top ten clones.

Sequenced sample: peripheral blood. The receptor was derived from a human donor in a cohort sampled during active COVID-19.

The encoded CDR3 is CASSQERGSSNYGYTF. At the DNA level, the sequence is TGCGCCAGCAGCCAAGAAAGGGGGTCTTCTAACTATGGCTACACCTTC. This chain is built from TRBV4-1 and TRBJ1-2; a weak D assignment points to TRBD1 (6 bases agree). V is reduced by 0 bases and J by 0 bases, leaving a spacing of 11 bases between them. From the cysteine through the phenylalanine, the CDR3 covers 16 amino acids. Just CDR3 DNA is preserved here, 48 bases in frame from base 1. CDR1 MGHRA and CDR2 YSYEKL were looked up in the germline V gene.